This T cell receptor (beta chain) was sequenced for a study of T cell repertoires in cytomegalovirus infection. Study overall: It can be stated that public TCR beta signatures indicated CMV infection as well as a matching HLA type. Findings and limits, study-wide: HLA-C-restricted CMV-specific TCR beta clonotypes prevailed in the ex vivo response.

The CDR3 extends over 15 amino acids. The ends lost 4 bases at V and 4 bases at J; junction bases unmatched: 3. From the reads, TCRdb called clonotypes with MiXCR, one entry per CDR3 protein. The data contain around 550,000 distinct CDR3 sequences, more than 20% of them singletons. Comments on this clonotype: Its matching antigen is unknown.

The receptor's source is a human donor in good health (CMV status not recorded). Some clones in this sample may be carry-over from other donors' samples. V gene TRBV12-3 or TRBV12-4 combines with J gene TRBJ2-5; TRBD2 matches at 13 bases. The material sequenced was PBMCs. In nucleotides, the CDR3 is TGTGCCAGCAGTTGGGGACTAGCGGGACCAGAGACCCAGTACTTC. It encodes CASSWGLAGPETQYF.